The 8 T cell receptor beta chains below all came from one sample that was sequenced in a study of PD-L1 blockade in urothelial cancer. The repertoire was sequenced with immunoSEQ multiplex PCR; TCRdb's copy has only in-frame clones and lacks some. The repertoire includes some 120,000 clones, around 84% of them detected once, and roughly 2.9% sits in the top ten. This sample's time point: pretreatment peripheral blood. The source material was PBMCs, sampled around atezolizumab (anti-PD-L1) treatment. The source of these receptors is a man between 45 and 60 years old with urothelial cancer.

The J gene is TRBJ2-2, the V gene TRBV27; no firm D call. Trimming stripped 5 bases from V and 2 bases from J, with 6 bases between. The CDR3 contains 13 residues. CDR1 and CDR2 (germline): MNHEY, SMNVEV (reference sequence). In nucleotides, the CDR3 is TGTGCCAGCAGTGGCAGAAACACCGGGGAGCTGTTTTTT. Amino acid sequence: CASSGRNTGELFF.

The chain has TRBV6-6 and TRBJ1-2; 7 bases fit TRBD1. With V trimmed by 4 bases and J by 3 bases, 2 bases remained unmatched. The germline CDR1 and CDR2 sequences are MNHNY and SVGAGI (reference sequence). The CDR3 runs to 13 residues. This CDR3 reads CASSLGQYYGYTF. CDR3 nucleotide sequence: TGTGCCAGCAGTTTGGGACAGTACTATGGCTACACCTTC.

The V gene is TRBV7-9, the J gene TRBJ1-3, with D tentatively TRBD1 (6 bases). This CDR3 is built from 16 residues. From germline, CDR1 is SEHNR and CDR2 FQNEAQ (reference sequence). V lost 5 bases, J lost 0 bases, and 14 bases lay in between. CDR3 in DNA: TGTGCCAGCAGCCTAGGACAGCCCAACTCTGGAAACACCATATATTTT. This sequence encodes CASSLGQPNSGNTIYF.

The genes are TRBV7-9 and TRBJ1-1; TRBD1 is a possible D gene (6 bases). The germline V and J ends were trimmed by 7 bases and 1 base, with 22 bases remaining between them. The CDR3 is 17 residues long. Germline V gene data show CDR1 as SEHNR and CDR2 as FQNEAQ (reference sequence). DNA of the CDR3: TGTGCCAGCAACCATGGCAATCTGCGGGGGGCGAACACTGAAGCTTTCTTT. Translation gives CASNHGNLRGANTEAFF.

The rearrangement joins TRBV25-1 to TRBJ1-2; TRBD1 might be the D (5 bases). The CDR3 contains 14 residues. V lost 6 bases to trimming and J lost 7 bases, with 18 bases between them. Looked up from germline, CDR1 is MGHDK and CDR2 is SYGVNS. CDR3 amino acids: CASSDRPSGGGYTF. The CDR3 nucleotides are TGTGCCAGCAGCGATAGACCAAGCGGGGGTGGCTACACCTTC.

This chain uses TRBV21-1 with TRBJ2-3; whether TRBD2, the table's D call, matches the DNA was not checked. TRBV21-1 is a recognized pseudogene. The CDR3 totals 10 residues. The CDR3 DNA is TGTGCTCTAAACTCAGATACGCAGTATTTT. Translation: CALNSDTQYF.

This chain connects TRBV27 to TRBJ1-5; possible D gene TRBD1, 5 bases. Germline V lookup: CDR1 MNHEY, CDR2 SMNVEV (reference sequence). This CDR3 has 15 amino acids. Trimming removed 6 bases at V and 6 bases at J, with 18 bases between. The CDR3 bases are TGTGCCAGCAGACCAGGGCATGGGTCGGGTCAGCCCCAGCATTTT. Its protein is CASRPGHGSGQPQHF.

The chain joins TRBV6-5 to TRBJ2-1; TRBD1 matches at 8 bases. V was clipped by 5 bases and J by 7 bases; unmatched bases: 10. The CDR3 spans 15 residues. The germline gives CDR1 MNHEY, CDR2 SVGAGI. CDR3 in amino acids: CASSPSGQGGNEQFF. CDR3 DNA: TGTGCCAGCAGTCCTTCCGGACAGGGTGGGAATGAGCAGTTCTTC.